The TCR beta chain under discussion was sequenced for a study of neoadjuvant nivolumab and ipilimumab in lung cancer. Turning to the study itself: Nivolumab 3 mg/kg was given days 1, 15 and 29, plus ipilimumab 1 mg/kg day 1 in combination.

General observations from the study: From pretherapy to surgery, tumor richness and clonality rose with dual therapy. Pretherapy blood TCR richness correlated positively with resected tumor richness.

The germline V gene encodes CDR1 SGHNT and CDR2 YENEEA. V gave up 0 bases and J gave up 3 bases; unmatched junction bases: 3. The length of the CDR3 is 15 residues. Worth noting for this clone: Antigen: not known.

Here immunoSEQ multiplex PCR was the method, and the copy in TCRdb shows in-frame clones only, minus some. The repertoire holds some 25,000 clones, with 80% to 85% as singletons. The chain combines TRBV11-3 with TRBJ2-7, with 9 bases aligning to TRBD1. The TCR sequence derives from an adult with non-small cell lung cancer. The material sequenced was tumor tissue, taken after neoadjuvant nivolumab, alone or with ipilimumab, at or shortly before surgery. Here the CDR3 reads CASSLDPGQGYEQYF. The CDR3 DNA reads TGTGCCAGCAGCTTAGACCCGGGACAGGGCTACGAGCAGTACTTC.